The entry below describes one T cell receptor (beta chain). V was pared by 1 base and J by 2 bases, with 11 bases between. Germline CDR1 SGHVS, CDR2 FNYEAQ. This CDR3 comprises 15 residues. Source study methods: How many nucleated cells were present was estimated from reference gene primer amplification. The method was immunoSEQ multiplex PCR; TCRdb's version includes in-frame clones alone and lacks a portion of them. That table supplies the V and J calls and clone size; D and trimming were determined from the DNA. The sample shows some 60,000 clones, about nine tenths of them seen only once. The sample originates from a study of blood T cell repertoires in COVID-19. Study as a whole: Some COVID-19 samples were acute and others convalescent; all came from the United States, Italy and Spain. T cells, B-cell-depleted T cells, or PBMCs provided the cDNA or gDNA that served as material.

Sequencing was done on a sample of peripheral blood. The chain recombines TRBV7-6 with TRBJ1-1; D call uncertain. The sequence was obtained from a man aged 40-50 years with acute or convalescent COVID-19. CDR3 DNA sequence: TGTGCCAGCAGCTTAGAAGCCTTAAGTAACACTGAAGCTTTCTTT. Residues: CASSLEALSNTEAFF.